Listed here is a single T cell receptor beta chain. The sample comes from a study of control samples from healthy donors and cancer patients. Only in-frame clones appear in the TCRdb table, and some are missing; sequencing was by immunoSEQ multiplex PCR. The sample shows 120,000 to 150,000 clones, over 85% of them seen only once. This TCR was sampled from a man between 25 and 39 years old in good health. What was sequenced was blood.

The CDR3 coding sequence is TGTGCCAGCAGCGTAACCGGGACACCGAAGAACACTGAAGCTTTCTTT. Its translation is CASSVTGTPKNTEAFF. V is TRBV9 and J is TRBJ1-1; a possible D gene is TRBD1 (6 bases). CDR1 is SGDLS, CDR2 YYNGEE, per germline. The V end lost 1 base, the J end lost 1 base, and 14 bases lay between the germline ends. This CDR3 region has 16 residues.